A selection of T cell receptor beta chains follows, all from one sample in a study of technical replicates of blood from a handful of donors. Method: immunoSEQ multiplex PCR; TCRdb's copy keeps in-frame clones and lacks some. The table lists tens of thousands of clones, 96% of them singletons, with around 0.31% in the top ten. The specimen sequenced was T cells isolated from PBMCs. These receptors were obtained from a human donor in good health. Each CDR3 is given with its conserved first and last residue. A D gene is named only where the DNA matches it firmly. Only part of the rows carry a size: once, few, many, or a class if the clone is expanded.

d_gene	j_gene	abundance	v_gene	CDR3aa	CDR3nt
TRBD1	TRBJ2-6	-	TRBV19	CASSIRGQGDNVLTF	TGTGCCAGTAGTATAAGGGGACAGGGTGACAACGTCCTGACTTTC
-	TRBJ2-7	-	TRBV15	CATSREKLGALGSYEQYF	TGTGCCACCAGCAGAGAAAAGTTGGGAGCGTTAGGCTCCTACGAGCAGTACTTC
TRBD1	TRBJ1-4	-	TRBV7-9	CAVPGQGALNEKLFF	TGTGCTGTCCCCGGACAGGGGGCGCTTAATGAAAAACTGTTTTTT
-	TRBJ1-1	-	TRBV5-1	CASSLPDRSMNTEAFF	TGCGCCAGCAGCTTGCCCGACAGATCTATGAACACTGAAGCTTTCTTT
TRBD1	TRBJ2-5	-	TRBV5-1	CASSLGDRLSKETQYF	TGCGCCAGCAGCTTGGGGGACAGACTATCAAAAGAGACCCAGTACTTC
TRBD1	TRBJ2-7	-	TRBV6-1	CASSALGQGSYEQYF	TGTGCCAGCAGTGCCCTAGGACAGGGATCCTACGAGCAGTACTTC
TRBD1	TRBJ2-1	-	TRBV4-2	CASSTRDREFGFF	TGTGCCAGCAGCACACGGGACAGGGAGTTTGGGTTCTTC
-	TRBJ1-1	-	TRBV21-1	CASSKGGDTEAFF	TGTGCCAGCAGCAAAGGAGGTGACACTGAAGCTTTCTTT
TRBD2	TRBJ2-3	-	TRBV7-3	CASSPNGGSADTQYF	TGTGCCAGCAGCCCCAACGGGGGGTCCGCAGATACGCAGTATTTT
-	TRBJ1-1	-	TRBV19	CASGHLNTEAFF	TGTGCCAGTGGACACTTGAACACTGAAGCTTTCTTT
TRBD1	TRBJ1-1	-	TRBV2	CASNLDREVSEAFF	TGTGCCAGCAATCTGGACAGGGAAGTCTCTGAAGCTTTCTTT
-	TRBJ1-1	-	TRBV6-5	CASSQEMNTEAFF	TGTGCCAGCAGCCAAGAGATGAACACTGAAGCTTTCTTT
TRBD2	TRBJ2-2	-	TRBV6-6	CASRTSGNTGELFF	TGTGCCAGCAGGACTAGCGGGAACACCGGGGAGCTGTTTTTT
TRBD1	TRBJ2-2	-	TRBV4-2	CASSRRQGVDTGELFF	TGTGCCAGCAGCCGAAGACAGGGAGTGGACACCGGGGAGCTGTTTTTT
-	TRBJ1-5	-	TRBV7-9	CASSLSGANQPQHF	TGTGCCAGCAGCTTGTCAGGGGCCAATCAGCCCCAGCATTTT
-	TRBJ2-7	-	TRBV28	CASSLNIVPYEQYF	TGTGCCAGCAGTTTAAACATTGTCCCCTACGAGCAGTACTTC
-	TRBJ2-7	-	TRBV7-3	CASGLTNEQYF	TGTGCCAGCGGTTTAACCAACGAGCAGTACTTC
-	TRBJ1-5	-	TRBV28	CASRRIQGSNQPQHF	TGTGCCAGCAGGCGTATACAGGGTAGCAATCAGCCCCAGCATTTT
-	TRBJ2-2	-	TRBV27	CASSLAGTGELFF	TGTGCCAGCAGTTTAGCCGGGACCGGGGAGCTGTTTTTT
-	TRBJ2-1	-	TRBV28	CASDRTIPGNEQFF	TGTGCCAGCGACCGGACTATTCCGGGCAATGAGCAGTTCTTC
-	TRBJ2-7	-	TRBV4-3	CASSQDLALEQYF	TGCGCCAGCAGCCAAGATCTAGCCCTCGAGCAGTACTTC
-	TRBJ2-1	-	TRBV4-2	CASSQGAPSAYNEQFF	TGTGCCAGCAGCCAAGGTGCCCCTAGCGCGTACAATGAGCAGTTCTTC
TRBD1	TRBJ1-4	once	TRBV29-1	CSVSTGASNEKLFF	TGCAGCGTATCCACAGGGGCGTCTAATGAAAAACTGTTTTTT
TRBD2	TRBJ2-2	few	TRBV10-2	CASSEFWTSGGFANTGELFF	TGCGCCAGCAGTGAATTCTGGACTAGCGGAGGGTTCGCGAACACCGGGGAGCTGTTTTTT
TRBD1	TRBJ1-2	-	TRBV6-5	CASSYSSAGQGDGYTF	TGTGCCAGCAGTTACAGTAGTGCCGGACAGGGGGATGGCTACACCTTC
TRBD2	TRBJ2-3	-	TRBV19	CASSIVGTSGPDTQYF	TGTGCCAGTAGTATAGTAGGGACTAGCGGCCCGGATACGCAGTATTTT
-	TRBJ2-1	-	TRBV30	CAWSSGSHEQFF	TGTGCCTGGAGCTCTGGGAGCCATGAGCAGTTCTTC
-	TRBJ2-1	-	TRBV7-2	CASSPPGRSYNEQFF	TGTGCCAGCAGCCCGCCGGGTCGCTCCTACAATGAGCAGTTCTTC